This T cell receptor (beta chain) is from a study of blood T cell repertoires in COVID-19. In the study overall: Samples came from the United States, Italy and Spain, spanning acute and convalescent COVID-19. The cDNA or gDNA used as material had been derived from T cells, B-cell-depleted T cells, or PBMCs.

The V and J ends lost 11 bases and 8 bases respectively, with 16 bases between them. This CDR3 is 13 amino acids long. From germline, CDR1 is SNHLY and CDR2 FYNNEI. As handled by the study authors: Amplified reference gene primers provided the basis for estimating nucleated cell counts. Some clones are missing from TCRdb's copy, which holds only in-frame ones; the method was immunoSEQ multiplex PCR. That table is the source of V, J and clone size, and D and trimming were worked out from the DNA. The sample carries approximately 230,000 clones, roughly 84% recorded once. V is TRBV2 and J is TRBJ1-6; weak D call: TRBD1 (5 bases). Sequencing input: peripheral blood. The clonotype was recovered from a woman in her 40s with active or convalescent COVID-19. The CDR3 nucleotides read TGTGCCGCCAGAGGCAGGGTTGATTCACCCCTCCACTTT. Its protein is CAARGRVDSPLHF.